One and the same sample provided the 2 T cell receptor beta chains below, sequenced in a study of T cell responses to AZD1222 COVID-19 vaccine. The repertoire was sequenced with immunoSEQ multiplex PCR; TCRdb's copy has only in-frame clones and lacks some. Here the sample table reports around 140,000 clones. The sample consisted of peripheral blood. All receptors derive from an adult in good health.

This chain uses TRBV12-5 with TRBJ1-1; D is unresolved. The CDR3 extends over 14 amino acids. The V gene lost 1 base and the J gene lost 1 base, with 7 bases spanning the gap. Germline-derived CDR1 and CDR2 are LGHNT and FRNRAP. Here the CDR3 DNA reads TGTGCTAGTGGTTTGGCCCGACAGAACACTGAAGCTTTCTTT. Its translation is CASGLARQNTEAFF.

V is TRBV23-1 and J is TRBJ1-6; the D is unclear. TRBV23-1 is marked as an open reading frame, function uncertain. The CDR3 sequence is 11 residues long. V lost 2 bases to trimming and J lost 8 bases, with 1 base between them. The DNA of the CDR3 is TGCGCCAGCAGTCAACATTCACCCCTCCACTTT. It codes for CASSQHSPLHF.